One and the same sample provided the 26 T cell receptor beta chains below, sequenced in a study of blood T cells in healthy people across ages (dated by TCRdb to 2013 to 2016). Libraries were prepared through 5' RACE. TCRdb shows the sequencer as Illumina HiSeq 2500. A second about 7 to 12 cycle PCR used a sample-barcoded 5' primer and a J-beta primer mix. TCRdb reprocessed the public reads (quality trimming at Q25 with fastp, clone calling with MiXCR) and kept in-frame beta chains. Duplicate CDR3 protein sequences are folded into a single record with the most common DNA and genes. The sample has 920,000 or so distinct CDR3 sequences on record, 40% to 55% of them singletons. Approximately 17% of the sample is taken by the ten largest. Sequenced sample: blood. The receptors were gathered from a woman aged 55-75 years in good health.

This clonotype showed up just a few times. J is TRBJ2-1 and V is TRBV20-1; TRBD1 is a possible D gene (5 bases). Trimming stripped 0 bases from V and 7 bases from J, with 7 bases between. CDR3 length: 12 amino acids. Germline V lookup: CDR1 DFQATT, CDR2 SNEGSKA (reference sequence). The CDR3 DNA sequence: TGCAGTGCTAGAGAAGGGGTGAATGAGCAGTTCTTC. It yields the protein CSAREGVNEQFF.

This sequence joins TRBV6-5 and TRBJ2-3; unclear D gene. Germline V lookup: CDR1 MNHEY, CDR2 SVGAGI. CDR3 length equals 14 residues. V shed 2 bases and J shed 6 bases, with 12 bases lying between them. The DNA of the CDR3 is TGTGCCAGCAGTTACCGCGGAAATGACGATACGCAGTATTTT. It is translated as CASSYRGNDDTQYF.

The chain employs TRBV12-3 or TRBV12-4 and TRBJ2-5, with TRBD1 identical over 7 bases. The CDR3 is 11 amino acids. V lost 5 bases, J lost 11 bases, and 5 bases stayed unmatched. For the CDR3, the DNA is TGTGCCAGCAGTCTGCAGGGGGTGCAGTACTTC. Translated, it gives CASSLQGVQYF.

This clonotype was found a few times. V usage is TRBV4-2 and J usage is TRBJ2-1; 8 bases align to TRBD2. Unmatched junction bases numbered 11, after V lost 2 bases and J lost 5 bases. This CDR3 spans 17 amino acids. Germline V gives CDR1 LGHNA, CDR2 YNFKEQ. CDR3 in DNA: TGTGCCAGCAGCCAACTACGGGGGGGTTCAGCCAACAATGAGCAGTTCTTC. Its translation: CASSQLRGGSANNEQFF.

The rearrangement joins TRBV28 to TRBJ2-5; TRBD1 or TRBD2 may be the D gene (7 bases each). Gene TRBJ2-7 matches the end of the DNA better, so the J call may be wrong. CDR1 MDHEN and CDR2 SYDVKM come from the germline V gene. CDR3 length equals 15 residues. Here the CDR3 reads CASRLAGGETYEQYF. The CDR3 DNA sequence: TGTGCCAGCAGGCTAGCAGGGGGGGAAACCTACGAGCAGTACTTC.

The V and J genes are TRBV27 and TRBJ2-4; maybe TRBD1 (5 bases). The germline V gene encodes CDR1 MNHEY and CDR2 SMNVEV (reference sequence). V was shortened by 4 bases and J by 2 bases, with 12 bases between the two germline ends. The CDR3 length is 15 residues. The DNA for the CDR3 is TGTGCCAGCAGTTCCCAGGGTTACACCAAAAACATTCAGTACTTC. It yields the protein CASSSQGYTKNIQYF.

This chain joins TRBV3-1 and TRBJ2-1; 15 nucleotides agree with TRBD2. CDR3 size: 18 residues. Trimming removed 0 bases from V and 8 bases from J; junction bases left unmatched: 8. Per germline, CDR1 LGHDT and CDR2 YNNKEL (reference sequence). The CDR3 protein is CASSQDARGLAGGYEQFF. The CDR3 DNA reads TGTGCCAGCAGCCAAGATGCTCGGGGACTAGCGGGAGGCTATGAGCAGTTCTTC.

The rearrangement uses TRBV15 and TRBJ1-2, with 8 nucleotides matching TRBD1. Germline V lookup: CDR1 LNHNV, CDR2 YYDKDF (reference sequence). This CDR3 has 15 residues. The V gene end was trimmed by 0 bases and the J gene end by 8 bases; junction bases not matched to a gene: 8. CDR3 DNA sequence: TGTGCCACCAGCAGAGACAGGGGGCAGGCTGGCGGCTACACCTTC. Protein sequence: CATSRDRGQAGGYTF.

The J gene is TRBJ2-1, the V gene TRBV27, with D perhaps TRBD1 (5 bases). Germline V gene data show CDR1 as MNHEY and CDR2 as SMNVEV (reference sequence). There are 16 residues in the CDR3. The V end lost 0 bases, the J end lost 0 bases, and 9 bases lay between the germline ends. CDR3 sequence: CASSLSRESSYNEQFF. The CDR3 DNA reads as TGTGCCAGCAGTTTATCCAGGGAAAGCTCCTACAATGAGCAGTTCTTC.

Ten or more counts support this clonotype. The genes are TRBV7-9 and TRBJ2-4; 7 bases match TRBD1. There are 15 residues in the CDR3. In germline, CDR1 is SEHNR, CDR2 FQNEAQ (reference sequence). V lost 7 bases and J lost 2; bases outside the gene matches: 8. The CDR3 spells CASNSGTESKNIQYF. In DNA, the CDR3 is TGTGCCAGCAACTCCGGGACAGAATCCAAAAACATTCAGTACTTC.

The V and J genes are TRBV29-1 and TRBJ2-1; possibly TRBD1 or TRBD2 for D (5 bases each). This CDR3 is built from 15 residues. Germline assignment: CDR1 SQVTM and CDR2 ANQGSEA. The V end lost 2 bases, the J end lost 6 bases, and 17 bases lay between the germline ends. CDR3 protein: CSVESVDSGLNEQFF. CDR3 coding DNA: TGCAGCGTTGAATCGGTTGACAGCGGTCTCAATGAGCAGTTCTTC.

The J gene is TRBJ2-3, the V gene TRBV11-2; no firm D call. Trimming removed 1 base at V and 7 bases at J, with 12 bases between. The germline CDR1 and CDR2 sequences are SGHAT and FQNNGV. The CDR3 totals 14 residues. This CDR3 is CASSLGFGRNTQYF. Written as DNA, the CDR3 is TGTGCCAGCAGCTTAGGTTTTGGGCGAAATACGCAGTATTTT.

The chain has TRBV6-2 or TRBV6-3 and TRBJ2-7, with a possible D match to TRBD2 (6 bases). The CDR3 runs to 16 residues. V lost 0 bases and J 0 bases, leaving 12 bases between the germline ends. Germline V gene sequence: CDR1 MNHEY, CDR2 SVGEGT. The CDR3 nucleotides are TGTGCCAGCAGTTACTCGATAGCGGACATCTCCTACGAGCAGTACTTC. Amino acid sequence: CASSYSIADISYEQYF.

This clonotype showed up just a few times. The rearrangement joins TRBV10-3 to TRBJ2-7, with 8 bases matching TRBD2. There are 16 residues in the CDR3. J was trimmed by 6 bases and V by 6 bases; bases with no gene match: 16. Germline lookup yields CDR1 ENHRY and CDR2 SYGVKD. CDR3 protein: CAIRDSGSSADLEQYF. DNA of the CDR3: TGTGCCATCAGGGACAGCGGGAGTTCTGCTGACCTCGAGCAGTACTTC.

For this clonotype: The junction does not match germline at one end; this may be a read error. The chain combines TRBV12-3 or TRBV12-4 with TRBJ1-6, with a tentative D call TRBD1 (5 bases). This CDR3 region has 16 residues. The CDR3 nucleotides are TGTGCCAGCAGCTCCTGGGCAGCTCCTGGGGACTCACTCCTCCACTTT. Protein: CASSSWAAPGDSLLHF.

This clonotype was picked up one time. The V and J genes are TRBV5-1 and TRBJ2-1, with 7 bases lining up with TRBD2. This CDR3 is 16 amino acids long. From germline, CDR1 is SGHRS and CDR2 YFSETQ. V lost 4 bases, J lost 1 base, and 8 bases stayed unmatched. The CDR3 nucleotides read TGCGCCAGCAGCCCCGGGGGAGCGGGATCCTACAATGAGCAGTTCTTC. Translated: CASSPGGAGSYNEQFF.

The rearrangement joins TRBV20-1 to TRBJ1-2, with D perhaps matching TRBD1 (6 bases). The CDR3 runs to 14 residues. CDR1 is DFQATT, CDR2 SNEGSKA, per germline (reference sequence). Trimming left V 6 bases short and J 4 bases short, with 18 bases between. The CDR3 DNA sequence: TGCAGTGCAGACACCAGGGGTTTATCCTATGGCTACACCTTC. Translating it yields CSADTRGLSYGYTF.

This clonotype was observed a handful of times. This chain uses TRBV5-6 with TRBJ1-2; perhaps TRBD1 as D (5 bases). V lost 3 bases to trimming and J lost 4 bases, with 16 bases between them. The CDR3 runs 15 residues. The V gene's germline CDR1 is SGHDT and CDR2 YYEEEE. CDR3: CASSSGGRGTYGYTF. As DNA, the CDR3 is TGTGCCAGCAGCTCCGGGGGGAGGGGTACCTATGGCTACACCTTC.

The chain recombines TRBV12-3 or TRBV12-4 with TRBJ2-3, with TRBD2 matching 8 bases. The CDR3 is 14 residues long. J lost 1 base, V lost 10 bases, and 7 bases had no gene match. The CDR3 nucleotides read TGTGCCACATTTAGCGGGGAGGGCACAGATACGCAGTATTTT. It specifies CATFSGEGTDTQYF.

A few counts support this clonotype. This chain uses TRBV12-3 or TRBV12-4 with TRBJ2-1, with D unclear. This CDR3 is built from 14 residues. Trimming removed 1 base from V and 6 bases from J, with 10 bases in between. The CDR3 loop reads CASSLGPFINEQFF. The CDR3 region has the DNA TGTGCCAGCAGTTTAGGGCCATTCATCAATGAGCAGTTCTTC.

This chain joins TRBV18 and TRBJ2-2, with D unclear. Germline V gene lookup returns CDR1 KGHSH and CDR2 LQKENI. CDR3 length: 14 amino acids. V gave up 4 bases and J gave up 2 bases, with 8 bases separating them. CDR3 in amino acids: CASSQVDNTGELFF. CDR3 DNA: TGTGCCAGCTCACAGGTCGATAACACCGGGGAGCTGTTTTTT.

This clonotype appeared a few times. The chain recombines TRBV20-1 with TRBJ2-4, with TRBD1 as a possible D gene (6 bases). The germline V gene has CDR1 DFQATT and CDR2 SNEGSKA (reference sequence). V dropped 5 bases and J dropped 7 bases, with 18 bases sitting between them. The CDR3 totals 14 residues. The CDR3 is CSAPLQGIGNIQYF. The CDR3 nucleotides are TGCAGTGCTCCACTACAGGGTATCGGCAACATTCAGTACTTC.

CDR3 DNA sequence: TGTGCCAGCAGCCAAACTAGACGAGGACCAGAGGCTTTCTTT. It specifies CASSQTRRGPEAFF. The chain uses TRBV4-2 and TRBJ1-1; D gene uncertain. CDR1 and CDR2 (germline): LGHNA, YNFKEQ. The CDR3 has 14 residues. V gave up 2 bases and J gave up 11 bases, with 18 bases separating them.

The chain couples TRBV6-2 or TRBV6-3 to TRBJ1-4; tentatively, D is TRBD1 (6 bases). Germline values: CDR1 MNHEY, CDR2 SVGEGT. The CDR3 covers 15 residues. V was shortened by 2 bases and J by 6 bases, with 13 bases between the two germline ends. CDR3 in DNA: TGTGCCAGCAGTTACCTACAGGGTAGCGATGAAAAACTGTTTTTT. Translated, it gives CASSYLQGSDEKLFF.

This clonotype was seen a single time. The J gene is TRBJ2-3, the V gene TRBV6-2 or TRBV6-3, with D possibly being TRBD2 (5 bases). CDR3 length: 15 amino acids. Germline values: CDR1 MNHEY, CDR2 SVGEGT. V was trimmed by 8 bases and J by 5 bases, leaving 20 bases between them. CDR3 protein: CASRDLSGGRDTQYF. The CDR3 coding sequence is TGTGCCAGCCGTGACCTCAGTGGAGGCCGAGATACGCAGTATTTT.

The genes are TRBV6-5 and TRBJ1-1; TRBD1 might be the D (5 bases). V was pared by 1 base and J by 2 bases, with 11 bases between. Germline CDR1 and CDR2: MNHEY and SVGAGI. The CDR3 runs to 15 residues. CDR3 in amino acids: CASSYFQTVNTEAFF. The CDR3 DNA sequence: TGTGCCAGCAGTTACTTCCAGACAGTTAACACTGAAGCTTTCTTT.